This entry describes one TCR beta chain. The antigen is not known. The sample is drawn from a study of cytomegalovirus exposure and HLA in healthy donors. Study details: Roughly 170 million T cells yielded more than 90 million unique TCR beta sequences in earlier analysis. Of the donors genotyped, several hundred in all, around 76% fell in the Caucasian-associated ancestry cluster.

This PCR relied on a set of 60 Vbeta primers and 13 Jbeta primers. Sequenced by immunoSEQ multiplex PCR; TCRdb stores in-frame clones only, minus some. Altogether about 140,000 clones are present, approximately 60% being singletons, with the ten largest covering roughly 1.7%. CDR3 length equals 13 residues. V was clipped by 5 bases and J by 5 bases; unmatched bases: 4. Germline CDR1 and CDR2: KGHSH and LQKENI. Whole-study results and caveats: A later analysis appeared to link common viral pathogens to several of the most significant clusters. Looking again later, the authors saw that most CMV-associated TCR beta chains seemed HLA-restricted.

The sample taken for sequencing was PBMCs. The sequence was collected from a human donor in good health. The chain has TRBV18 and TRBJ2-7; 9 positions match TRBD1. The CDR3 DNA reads TGTGCCAGCTCATCCGGGACAGGGAACGAGCAGTACTTC. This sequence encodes CASSSGTGNEQYF. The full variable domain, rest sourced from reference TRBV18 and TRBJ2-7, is NAGVMQNPRHLVRRRGQEARLRCSPMKGHSHVYWYRQLPEEGLKFMVYLQKENIIDESGMPKERFSAEFPKEGPSILRIQQVVRGDSAAYFCASSSGTGNEQYFGPGTRLTVT.